The next 14 T cell receptor beta chains were all read from a single sample in a study of blood T cell repertoires in COVID-19. Measured with immunoSEQ multiplex PCR; TCRdb has only the in-frame clones, and not every one. Of about 380,000 clones listed, around 89% are singletons. The source material was peripheral blood. These receptor sequences come from a man in his forties with acute or convalescent COVID-19.

The genes are TRBV29-1 and TRBJ1-2; 8 nucleotides agree with TRBD1. Germline CDR1 reads SQVTM; CDR2 reads ANQGSEA. The CDR3 contains 13 residues. The junction had 11 bases not matched to a gene; V was cut back by 6 bases and J by 8 bases. The CDR3 loop is CSVTLDRVGGYTF. The CDR3 bases are TGCAGCGTCACGCTGGACAGGGTAGGCGGCTACACCTTC.

This chain connects TRBV14 to TRBJ2-5, with D possibly being TRBD2 (6 bases). Trimming cost V 5 bases and J 3 bases, with 13 bases left between them. CDR1 and CDR2 from the germline V gene are SGHDN and FVKESK. CDR3 length equals 14 residues. The CDR3 region is CASSASWGEETQYF. DNA for the CDR3: TGTGCCAGCAGCGCGAGTTGGGGGGAAGAGACCCAGTACTTC.

V is TRBV9 and J is TRBJ2-2; D not resolved. Germline V lookup: CDR1 SGDLS, CDR2 YYNGEE. V lost 4 bases to trimming and J lost 2 bases, with 12 bases between them. This CDR3 is 15 amino acids long. CDR3 bases: TGTGCCAGCAGCCTTAGACTGGGTAACACCGGGGAGCTGTTTTTT. It is translated as CASSLRLGNTGELFF.

This chain uses TRBV7-9 with TRBJ2-3, with TRBD2 matching over 12 bases. This CDR3 contains 12 residues. V was clipped by 11 bases and J by 3 bases; unmatched bases: 0. Germline CDR1 is SEHNR and CDR2 is FQNEAQ (reference sequence). CDR3 in amino acids: CAGTSGTDTQYF. The DNA of the CDR3 is TGTGCCGGGACTAGCGGGACAGATACGCAGTATTTT.

This chain uses TRBV5-1 with TRBJ2-1; 7 nucleotides line up with TRBD2. In germline, CDR1 is SGHRS, CDR2 YFSETQ. J was trimmed by 4 bases and V by 1 base; bases with no gene match: 5. The CDR3 has 15 amino acids. The chain's CDR3 is CASSLPSGIYNEQFF. CDR3 coding DNA: TGCGCCAGCAGCTTGCCCAGCGGGATTTACAATGAGCAGTTCTTC.

The gene calls are TRBV29-1 and TRBJ2-7, with TRBD2 matching over 12 bases. This CDR3 spans 13 amino acids. Germline loops: CDR1 SQVTM, CDR2 ANQGSEA. J gave up 4 bases and V 6 bases, and 4 bases lay outside the gene matches. DNA for the CDR3: TGCAGCGTCCGGACTAGCGGGACTTACGAGCAGTACTTC. Translated: CSVRTSGTYEQYF.

Concerning this clone itself: At the DNA level, this CDR3 is encoded by other sequences in the same sample as well. The chain carries TRBV23-1 and TRBJ1-3, with 9 bases fitting TRBD1. TRBV23-1 is sorted into the ORF group, with uncertain function. Losses at the gene ends were 6 bases for V and 7 bases for J; bases not matched to a gene: 7. The CDR3 is 14 amino acids. DNA of the CDR3: TGCGCCAGCAGCCCCGGGACAGGGACGAACACCATATATTTT. Translating gives CASSPGTGTNTIYF.

The rearrangement links TRBV6-2 or TRBV6-3 to TRBJ2-1; weak D call: TRBD1 (6 bases). The CDR3 is 14 amino acids. Per germline, CDR1 MNHEY and CDR2 SVGEGT. The germline V and J ends were trimmed by 2 bases and 8 bases, with 13 bases remaining between them. The CDR3 DNA follows: TGTGCCAGCAGTTACCCCCAGGGGATCGATGAGCAGTTCTTC. Encoded protein: CASSYPQGIDEQFF.

J is TRBJ2-6 and V is TRBV7-2; tentative D call: TRBD2 (6 bases). The CDR3 has 16 residues. From germline, CDR1 is SGHTA and CDR2 FQGNSA. V lost 0 bases and J lost 4, with 10 bases in between. The CDR3 spells CASSLAGGSGANVLTF. The CDR3 nucleotides are TGTGCCAGCAGCTTAGCAGGAGGGTCAGGGGCCAACGTCCTGACTTTC.

V gene TRBV15 combines with J gene TRBJ1-1; tentatively, D is TRBD1 (5 bases). CDR3 size: 14 residues. Trimming removed 5 bases at V and 1 base at J, with 11 bases between. Germline values: CDR1 LNHNV, CDR2 YYDKDF (reference sequence). The CDR3 protein is CATSDLQENTEAFF. The CDR3 nucleotides read TGTGCCACCAGCGATCTACAGGAGAACACTGAAGCTTTCTTT.

This rearrangement joins TRBV19 to TRBJ1-3; 8 bases align to TRBD1. J lost 7 bases, V lost 6 bases, and 5 bases had no gene match. Germline lookup yields CDR1 LNHDA and CDR2 SQIVND (reference sequence). The CDR3 has 13 residues. The CDR3 DNA follows: TGTGCCAGTAGGAAGGACAGGGTCAACACCATATATTTT. Protein product: CASRKDRVNTIYF.

V is TRBV11-2 and J is TRBJ2-2; TRBD2 agrees at 8 bases. There are 18 residues in the CDR3. The trim removed 2 bases at V and 5 bases at J, leaving 13 bases unmatched. Germline CDR1 and CDR2: SGHAT and FQNNGV. The CDR3 nucleotides read TGTGCCAGCAGCTTAAATGTCGTCGAGCGGGAGAAGACCGGGGAGCTGTTTTTT. Protein: CASSLNVVEREKTGELFF.

CDR3 in amino acids: CASRGLVDQETQYF. The CDR3 DNA sequence: TGTGCCAGCCGCGGACTAGTGGATCAAGAGACCCAGTACTTC. This chain uses TRBV19 with TRBJ2-5; 7 bases map to TRBD2. The CDR3 is 14 residues long. Germline V CDR1 and CDR2: LNHDA, SQIVND (reference sequence). Unmatched junction bases numbered 9, after V lost 9 bases and J lost 2 bases.

In the case of this clone: A read error may explain this, as a much larger clone is one base away. The same CDR3 also results from other DNA sequences found in this sample. The gene calls are TRBV7-2 and TRBJ1-5; no clear D. The V end was cut by 3 bases, the J end by 2 bases, with 5 bases between. Per the germline V gene, CDR1 is SGHTA and CDR2 is FQGNSA. This CDR3 is built from 13 residues. Here the CDR3 DNA reads TGTGCCAGCAGCTTCCAGGGCAATCAGCCCCAGCATTTT. It yields the protein CASSFQGNQPQHF.